A selection of T cell receptor beta chains follows, all from one sample in a study of T cell changes during pregnancy in multiple sclerosis. TCRdb keeps only in-frame clones here, not all; method: immunoSEQ multiplex PCR. The sample records about 48,000 clones, 80% to 95% being singletons. The sequencing here drew on CD4+ T cells from peripheral blood mononuclear cells, taken in the third trimester of pregnancy. Every receptor here comes from a female donor with multiple sclerosis, enrolled in a pregnancy study. CDR3s include the opening cysteine and the closing phenylalanine or tryptophan. Each record gives: clone size, V gene, D gene, J gene, CDR3 DNA, CDR3 protein. A D gene is named only where the DNA matches it firmly. A row's size may be missing; if present it is once, few, many or a size class.

clone size: -
V gene: TRBV30
D gene: -
J gene: TRBJ1-1
CDR3 DNA: TGTGCCTGGGGGGGGATTGAAGCTTTCTTT
CDR3 protein: CAWGGIEAFF

clone size: -
V gene: TRBV9
D gene: -
J gene: TRBJ1-2
CDR3 DNA: TGTGCCAGCAGCCCGACTGGCACTCAATACAACTATGGCTACACCTTC
CDR3 protein: CASSPTGTQYNYGYTF

clone size: -
V gene: TRBV5-5
D gene: -
J gene: TRBJ2-3
CDR3 DNA: TGTGCCAGCAGCTTACCTCGGACAGACTACACAGATACGCAGTATTTT
CDR3 protein: CASSLPRTDYTDTQYF

clone size: -
V gene: TRBV30
D gene: -
J gene: TRBJ2-7
CDR3 DNA: TGTGCCTGGAGTGTCAGGGGCAGGCAGTACTTC
CDR3 protein: CAWSVRGRQYF

clone size: -
V gene: TRBV15
D gene: -
J gene: TRBJ2-4
CDR3 DNA: TGTGCCACCGGTTCGAGGCTAACCAAAAACATTCAGTACTTC
CDR3 protein: CATGSRLTKNIQYF

clone size: -
V gene: TRBV2
D gene: -
J gene: TRBJ2-3
CDR3 DNA: TGTGCCAGCAGTGGGACACCTACCCCCACAGATACGCAGTATTTT
CDR3 protein: CASSGTPTPTDTQYF

clone size: once
V gene: TRBV29-1
D gene: -
J gene: TRBJ1-5
CDR3 DNA: TGCAGCGCCTGTGACAGTATATCCCAGCCCCAGCATTTT
CDR3 protein: CSACDSISQPQHF

clone size: -
V gene: TRBV5-1
D gene: TRBD2
J gene: TRBJ2-1
CDR3 DNA: TGCGCCAGCAGCTTGAGGCTAGCGGGGGGCACCAATGAGCAGTTCTTC
CDR3 protein: CASSLRLAGGTNEQFF

clone size: -
V gene: TRBV6-1
D gene: TRBD1
J gene: TRBJ1-2
CDR3 DNA: TGTGCCAGCAGTAGCTGGACAGGGACCTCGGGGGGCTACACCTTC
CDR3 protein: CASSSWTGTSGGYTF

clone size: -
V gene: TRBV29-1
D gene: -
J gene: TRBJ2-7
CDR3 DNA: TGCAGCGTTGAAGATCCTAAGTCGGCTAGCGTCTCCTACGAGCAGTACTTC
CDR3 protein: CSVEDPKSASVSYEQYF

clone size: -
V gene: TRBV5-1
D gene: TRBD2
J gene: TRBJ2-3
CDR3 DNA: TGCGCCAGCAGCTGGGAACTAGCGGGTTGGGTCACAGATACGCAGTATTTT
CDR3 protein: CASSWELAGWVTDTQYF

clone size: -
V gene: TRBV5-1
D gene: -
J gene: TRBJ1-4
CDR3 DNA: TGCGCCAGCAGCTTGGGAAGCAGGGATACTGAAAAACTGTTTTTT
CDR3 protein: CASSLGSRDTEKLFF